These T cell receptor beta chains were read from a single sample in a study of shared clonotypes between healthy human individuals. The table came from immunoSEQ multiplex PCR; TCRdb's copy has only in-frame clones and leaves some out. The repertoire holds 2,100,000 or so clones, with around 95% as singletons. The material sequenced was naive CD4+ T cells sorted from blood. These receptors originate from a young man in good health. Each CDR3 is given with its conserved first and last residue. The order of the fields is clone size, V gene, J gene, D gene, CDR3 DNA, CDR3 protein. D genes are given only for firm matches. The size of a clone is reported for some rows only, either as once, few or many, or as a class for expanded clones.

.	TRBV2	TRBJ2-7	TRBD2	TGTGCCAGCAGTGAACCCATAGCGGGAGTAGGCTCCTACGAGCAGTACTTC	CASSEPIAGVGSYEQYF
.	TRBV5-6	TRBJ1-4	TRBD1	TGTGCCAGCAGCTGGATGGGACAGACTAATGAAAAACTGTTTTTT	CASSWMGQTNEKLFF
.	TRBV5-1	TRBJ2-5	TRBD1	TGCGCCAGCAGCCAAGGCTCAAGGGGGCTGTGGGAGACCCAGTACTTC	CASSQGSRGLWETQYF
.	TRBV2	TRBJ2-7	TRBD1	TGTGCCAGCAGCCTTGGGTATCGACAGGGACGGGACGAGCAGTACTTC	CASSLGYRQGRDEQYF
.	TRBV6-6	TRBJ2-2	TRBD1	TGTGCCAGCAGTTACGGGACAGGGAACACCGGGGAGCTGTTTTTT	CASSYGTGNTGELFF
.	TRBV18	TRBJ2-6	.	TGTGCCAGCTCACCTAGCGCCGGGGCCAACGTCCTGACTTTC	CASSPSAGANVLTF
once	TRBV7-9	TRBJ2-7	.	TGTGCCAGCAGCCCCCGCGTAAGCTCCTACGAGCAGTACTTC	CASSPRVSSYEQYF
.	TRBV14	TRBJ1-2	.	TGTGCCAGCAGCCAAGGTGCAGGGCAAGGATTTGGCTACACCTTC	CASSQGAGQGFGYTF
once	TRBV2	TRBJ1-4	.	TGTGCCAGCAGGGGAGGGATCGGGGAAAAACTGTTTTTT	CASRGGIGEKLFF
.	TRBV30	TRBJ1-2	.	TGTGCCTGGGTTCCGAACGAGGGTTTTGGCGGCTACACCTTC	CAWVPNEGFGGYTF
.	TRBV7-9	TRBJ1-1	.	TGTGCCAGCAGCTTAGGAGGGAGAAAGGACACTGAAGCTTTCTTT	CASSLGGRKDTEAFF